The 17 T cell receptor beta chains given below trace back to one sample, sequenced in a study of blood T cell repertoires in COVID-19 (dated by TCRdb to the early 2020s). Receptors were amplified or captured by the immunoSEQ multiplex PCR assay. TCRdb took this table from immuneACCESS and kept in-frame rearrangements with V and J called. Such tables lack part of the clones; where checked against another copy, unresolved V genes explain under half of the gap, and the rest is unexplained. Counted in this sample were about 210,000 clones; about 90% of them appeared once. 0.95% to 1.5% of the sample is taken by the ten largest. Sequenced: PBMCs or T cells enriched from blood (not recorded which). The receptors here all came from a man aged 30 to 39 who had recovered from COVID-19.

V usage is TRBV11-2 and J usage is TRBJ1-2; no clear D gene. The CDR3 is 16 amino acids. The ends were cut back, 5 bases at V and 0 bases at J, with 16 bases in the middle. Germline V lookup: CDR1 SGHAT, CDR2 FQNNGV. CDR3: CASSRMTEVANYGYTF. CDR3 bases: TGTGCCAGCAGCCGTATGACCGAGGTTGCTAACTATGGCTACACCTTC.

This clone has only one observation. CDR3 sequence (DNA): TGTGCCAGTAGTAGCGGACAGGGGCGAGCCGAGCAGTACTTC. This translates into CASSSGQGRAEQYF. This rearrangement joins TRBV19 to TRBJ2-7, with 9 positions matching TRBD1. From germline, CDR1 is LNHDA and CDR2 SQIVND (reference sequence). The length of the CDR3 is 14 residues. V shed 4 bases, J shed 6 bases, and the junction held 7 bases outside the gene matches.

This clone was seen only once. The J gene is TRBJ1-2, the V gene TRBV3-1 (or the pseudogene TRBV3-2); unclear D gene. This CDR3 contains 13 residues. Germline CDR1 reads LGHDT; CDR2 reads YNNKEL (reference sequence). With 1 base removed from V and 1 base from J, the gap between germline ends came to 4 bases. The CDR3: CASSQGLNYGYTF. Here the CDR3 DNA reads TGTGCCAGCAGCCAAGGGCTTAACTATGGCTACACCTTC.

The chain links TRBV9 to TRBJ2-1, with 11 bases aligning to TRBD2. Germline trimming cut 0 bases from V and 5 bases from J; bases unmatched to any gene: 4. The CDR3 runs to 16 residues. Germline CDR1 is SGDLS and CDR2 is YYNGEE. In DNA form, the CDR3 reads TGTGCCAGCAGCGTAGTGGGGACTAGCGGCCACAATGAGCAGTTCTTC. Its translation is CASSVVGTSGHNEQFF.

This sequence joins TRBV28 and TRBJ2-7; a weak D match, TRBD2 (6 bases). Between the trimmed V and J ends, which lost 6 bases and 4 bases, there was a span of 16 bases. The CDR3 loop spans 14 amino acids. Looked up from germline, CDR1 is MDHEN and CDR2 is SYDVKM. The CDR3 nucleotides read TGTGCCAGCAGCTCTCTCGGGAGCCTATACGAGCAGTACTTC. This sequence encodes CASSSLGSLYEQYF.

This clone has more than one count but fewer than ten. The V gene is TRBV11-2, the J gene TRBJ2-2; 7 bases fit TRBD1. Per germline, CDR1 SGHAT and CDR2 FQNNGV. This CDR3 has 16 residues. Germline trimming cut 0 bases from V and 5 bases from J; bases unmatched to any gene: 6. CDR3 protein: CASSLDLDRVTGELFF. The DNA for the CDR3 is TGTGCCAGCAGCTTAGATCTCGACAGGGTAACCGGGGAGCTGTTTTTT.

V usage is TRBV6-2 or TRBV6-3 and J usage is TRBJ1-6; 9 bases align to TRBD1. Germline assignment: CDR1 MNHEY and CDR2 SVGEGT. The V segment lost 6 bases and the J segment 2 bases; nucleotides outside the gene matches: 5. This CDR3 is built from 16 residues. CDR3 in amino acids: CASSDRDRAYNSPLHF. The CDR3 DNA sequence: TGTGCCAGCAGCGACCGGGACAGGGCCTATAATTCACCCCTCCACTTT.

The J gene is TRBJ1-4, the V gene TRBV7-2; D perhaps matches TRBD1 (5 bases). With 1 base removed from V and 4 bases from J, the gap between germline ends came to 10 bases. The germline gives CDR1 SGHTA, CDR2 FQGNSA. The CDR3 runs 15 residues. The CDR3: CASSLDAGHNEKLFF. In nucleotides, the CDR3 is TGTGCCAGCAGCTTAGACGCAGGGCATAATGAAAAACTGTTTTTT.

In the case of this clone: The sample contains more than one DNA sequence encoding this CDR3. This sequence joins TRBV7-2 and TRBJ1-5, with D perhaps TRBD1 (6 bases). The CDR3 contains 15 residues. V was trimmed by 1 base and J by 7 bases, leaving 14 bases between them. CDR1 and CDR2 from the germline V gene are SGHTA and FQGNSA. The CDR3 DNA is TGTGCCAGCAGCTTAGGGGGGCAGGGTAACCAGCCCCAGCATTTT. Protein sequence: CASSLGGQGNQPQHF.

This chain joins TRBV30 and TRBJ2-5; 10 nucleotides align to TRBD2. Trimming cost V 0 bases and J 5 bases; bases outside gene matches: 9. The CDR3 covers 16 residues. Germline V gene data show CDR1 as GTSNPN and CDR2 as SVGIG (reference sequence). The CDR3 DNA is TGTGCCTGGAGTGTAAGGTCTAGCGGGAGTCGGGAGACCCAGTACTTC. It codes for CAWSVRSSGSRETQYF.

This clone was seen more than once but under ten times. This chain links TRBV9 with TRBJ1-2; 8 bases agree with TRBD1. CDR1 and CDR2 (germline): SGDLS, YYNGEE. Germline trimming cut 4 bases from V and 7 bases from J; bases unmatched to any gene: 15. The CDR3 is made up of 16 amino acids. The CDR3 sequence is CASSNSYRGWRTGYTF. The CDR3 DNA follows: TGTGCCAGCAGCAATTCCTACAGGGGGTGGAGGACTGGCTACACCTTC. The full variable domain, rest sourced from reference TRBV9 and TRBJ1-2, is DSGVTQTPKHLITATGQRVTLRCSPRSGDLSVYWYQQSLDQGLQFLIQYYNGEERAKGNILERFSAQQFPDLHSELNLSSLELGDSALYFCASSNSYRGWRTGYTFGSGTRLTVV.

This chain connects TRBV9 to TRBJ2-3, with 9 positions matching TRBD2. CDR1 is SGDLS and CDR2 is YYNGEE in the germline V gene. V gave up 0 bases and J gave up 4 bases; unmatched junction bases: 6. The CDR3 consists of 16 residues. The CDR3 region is CASSVDSGSNSDTQYF. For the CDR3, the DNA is TGTGCCAGCAGCGTAGATAGCGGGAGTAATTCAGATACGCAGTATTTT.

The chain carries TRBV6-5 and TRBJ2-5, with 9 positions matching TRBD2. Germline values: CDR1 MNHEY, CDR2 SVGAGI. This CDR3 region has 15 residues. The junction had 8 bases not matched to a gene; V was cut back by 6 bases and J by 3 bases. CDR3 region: CASSRGLAMEETQYF. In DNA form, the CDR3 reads TGTGCCAGCAGCCGAGGACTAGCGATGGAAGAGACCCAGTACTTC.

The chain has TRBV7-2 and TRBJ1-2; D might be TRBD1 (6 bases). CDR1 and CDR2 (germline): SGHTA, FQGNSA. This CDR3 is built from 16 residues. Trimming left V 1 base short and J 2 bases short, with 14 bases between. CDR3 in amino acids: CASSLEATGINYGYTF. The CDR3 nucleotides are TGTGCCAGCAGCTTAGAAGCTACAGGGATAAACTATGGCTACACCTTC.

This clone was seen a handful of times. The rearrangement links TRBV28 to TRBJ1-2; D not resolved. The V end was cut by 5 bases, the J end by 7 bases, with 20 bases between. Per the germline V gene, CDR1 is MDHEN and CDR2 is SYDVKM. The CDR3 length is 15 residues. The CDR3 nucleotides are TGTGCCAGCAGTCTCTTAGACTCATTTCGGGGTGGCTACACCTTC. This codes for CASSLLDSFRGGYTF.

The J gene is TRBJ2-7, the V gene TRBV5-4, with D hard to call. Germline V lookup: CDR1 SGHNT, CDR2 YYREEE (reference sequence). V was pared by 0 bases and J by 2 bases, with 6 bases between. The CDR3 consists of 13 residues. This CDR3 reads CASSLGRTYEQYF. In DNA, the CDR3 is TGTGCCAGCAGCTTGGGCAGAACCTACGAGCAGTACTTC. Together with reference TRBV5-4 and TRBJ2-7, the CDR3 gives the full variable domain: ETGVTQSPTHLIKTRGQQVTLRCSSQSGHNTVSWYQQALGQGPQFIFQYYREEENGRGNFPPRFSGLQFPNYSSELNVNALELDDSALYLCASSLGRTYEQYFGPGTRLTVT.

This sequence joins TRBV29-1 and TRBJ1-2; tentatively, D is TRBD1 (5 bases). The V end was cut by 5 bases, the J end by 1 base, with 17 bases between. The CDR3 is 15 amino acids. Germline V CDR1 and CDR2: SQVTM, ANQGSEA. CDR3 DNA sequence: TGCAGCGTTTCCTTCCAGGGAAGGGGTAACTATGGCTACACCTTC. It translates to CSVSFQGRGNYGYTF. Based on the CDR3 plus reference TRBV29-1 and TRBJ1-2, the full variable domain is SAVISQKPSRDICQRGTSLTIQCQVDSQVTMMFWYRQQPGQSLTLIATANQGSEATYESGFVIDKFPISRPNLTFSTLTVSNMSPEDSSIYLCSVSFQGRGNYGYTFGSGTRLTVV.